These T cell receptor beta chains were read from a single sample in a study of control samples from healthy donors and cancer patients. Here immunoSEQ multiplex PCR was the method, and the copy in TCRdb shows in-frame clones only, minus some. The sample has 100,000 to 150,000 clones; 80% to 95% are singletons. The specimen was blood. The receptors come from a man aged 18 to 30 in good health. Each CDR3 is given with its conserved first and last residue. The D gene is left open where the match is weak. Rows give clone size only sometimes, using once, few, many, or a class for an expanded clone.

D gene: .
V gene: TRBV5-4
J gene: TRBJ2-2
clone size: .
CDR3 protein: CASSLSLNTGELFF
CDR3 DNA: TGTGCCAGCAGCTTGTCCCTGAACACCGGGGAGCTGTTTTTT

D gene: TRBD1
V gene: TRBV9
J gene: TRBJ2-1
clone size: .
CDR3 protein: CASSPWTGGYNEQFF
CDR3 DNA: TGTGCCAGCAGCCCGTGGACAGGGGGCTACAATGAGCAGTTCTTC

D gene: .
V gene: TRBV2
J gene: TRBJ1-5
clone size: .
CDR3 protein: CASSFQGRSNQPQHF
CDR3 DNA: TGTGCCAGCAGTTTCCAGGGCAGGAGCAATCAGCCCCAGCATTTT

D gene: TRBD2
V gene: TRBV18
J gene: TRBJ2-5
clone size: .
CDR3 protein: CASSPRERGRETQYF
CDR3 DNA: TGTGCCAGCTCACCACGGGAGCGCGGGAGAGAGACCCAGTACTTC

D gene: TRBD2
V gene: TRBV28
J gene: TRBJ2-1
clone size: few
CDR3 protein: CASSLGTSGEQFF
CDR3 DNA: TGTGCCAGCAGTTTAGGTACTAGCGGTGAGCAGTTCTTC

D gene: TRBD1
V gene: TRBV10-2
J gene: TRBJ2-5
clone size: .
CDR3 protein: CASSDGTGPGETQYF
CDR3 DNA: TGCGCCAGCAGTGATGGGACAGGCCCGGGAGAGACCCAGTACTTC

D gene: TRBD2
V gene: TRBV7-3
J gene: TRBJ2-3
clone size: .
CDR3 protein: CASSLGGSGSIDTQYF
CDR3 DNA: TGTGCCAGCAGCTTAGGTGGTAGCGGGAGTATAGATACGCAGTATTTT

D gene: .
V gene: TRBV9
J gene: TRBJ1-6
clone size: .
CDR3 protein: CASSVDGGNSPLHF
CDR3 DNA: TGTGCCAGCAGCGTAGATGGAGGTAATTCACCCCTCCACTTT

D gene: .
V gene: TRBV2
J gene: TRBJ2-1
clone size: .
CDR3 protein: CASSEDRSFYNEQFF
CDR3 DNA: TGTGCCAGCAGTGAGGACAGATCGTTCTACAATGAGCAGTTCTTC

D gene: .
V gene: TRBV5-4
J gene: TRBJ2-1
clone size: .
CDR3 protein: CASSSDGFYNEQFF
CDR3 DNA: TGTGCCAGCAGCTCGGACGGGTTTTACAATGAGCAGTTCTTC

D gene: .
V gene: TRBV3-1/TRBV3-2
J gene: TRBJ2-1
clone size: .
CDR3 protein: CASSQAGAVADEQFF
CDR3 DNA: TGTGCCAGCAGCCAAGCGGGGGCCGTTGCGGATGAGCAGTTCTTC

D gene: TRBD2
V gene: TRBV24-1
J gene: TRBJ2-5
clone size: .
CDR3 protein: CATSGGARETQYF
CDR3 DNA: TGTGCCACTAGCGGGGGGGCCCGGGAGACCCAGTACTTC

D gene: TRBD2
V gene: TRBV24-1
J gene: TRBJ2-1
clone size: .
CDR3 protein: CRLAGVYNEQFF
CDR3 DNA: TGTCGCCTAGCGGGAGTCTACAATGAGCAGTTCTTC

D gene: .
V gene: TRBV2
J gene: TRBJ1-2
clone size: .
CDR3 protein: CASSERESGGYGYTF
CDR3 DNA: TGTGCCAGCAGTGAGAGAGAGTCCGGTGGCTATGGCTACACCTTC

D gene: TRBD2
V gene: TRBV9
J gene: TRBJ2-3
clone size: .
CDR3 protein: CASSVDGTSVGTDTQYF
CDR3 DNA: TGTGCCAGCAGCGTCGACGGGACTAGCGTAGGCACAGATACGCAGTATTTT

D gene: .
V gene: TRBV7-8
J gene: TRBJ1-5
clone size: .
CDR3 protein: CASSLGGAEQPQHF
CDR3 DNA: TGTGCCAGCAGCTTAGGGGGGGCTGAACAGCCCCAGCATTTT

D gene: .
V gene: TRBV27
J gene: TRBJ2-7
clone size: .
CDR3 protein: CASSPQDRYEQYF
CDR3 DNA: TGTGCCAGCAGCCCCCAGGACCGCTACGAGCAGTACTTC

D gene: .
V gene: TRBV11-3
J gene: TRBJ2-1
clone size: once
CDR3 protein: CASTPYGGHSRTEQFF
CDR3 DNA: TGTGCCAGCACCCCCTATGGAGGGCACAGTCGGACTGAGCAGTTCTTC

D gene: TRBD1
V gene: TRBV29-1
J gene: TRBJ2-3
clone size: .
CDR3 protein: CSVDQDRTGSTDTQYF
CDR3 DNA: TGCAGCGTTGACCAGGACAGGACAGGTAGCACAGATACGCAGTATTTT

D gene: TRBD1
V gene: TRBV4-1
J gene: TRBJ1-5
clone size: once
CDR3 protein: CASSQSTGRINQPQHF
CDR3 DNA: TGCGCCAGCAGCCAGTCGACAGGGAGGATCAATCAGCCCCAGCATTTT

D gene: TRBD1
V gene: TRBV9
J gene: TRBJ1-4
clone size: .
CDR3 protein: CASSALTTGTNEKLFF
CDR3 DNA: TGTGCCAGCAGCGCTCTCACGACAGGGACTAATGAAAAACTGTTTTTT

D gene: .
V gene: TRBV5-1
J gene: TRBJ1-2
clone size: .
CDR3 protein: CASSLEITGIPYGYTF
CDR3 DNA: TGCGCCAGCAGCTTAGAAATCACAGGGATTCCCTATGGCTACACCTTC

D gene: TRBD2
V gene: TRBV11-2
J gene: TRBJ2-1
clone size: .
CDR3 protein: CASREASGSYNEQFF
CDR3 DNA: TGTGCCAGCAGGGAAGCTAGCGGATCCTACAATGAGCAGTTCTTC

D gene: TRBD2
V gene: TRBV6-2/TRBV6-3
J gene: TRBJ2-1
clone size: .
CDR3 protein: CASSYPGLAGGSSYNEQFF
CDR3 DNA: TGTGCCAGCAGTTACCCGGGACTAGCGGGTGGGAGCTCCTACAATGAGCAGTTCTTC

D gene: TRBD2
V gene: TRBV7-9
J gene: TRBJ2-1
clone size: .
CDR3 protein: CASGEGSPLDEQFF
CDR3 DNA: TGTGCCAGCGGGGAGGGCTCGCCCCTCGATGAGCAGTTCTTC

D gene: TRBD2
V gene: TRBV19
J gene: TRBJ2-1
clone size: .
CDR3 protein: CASSSASGALWNEQFF
CDR3 DNA: TGTGCCAGTAGTAGTGCTAGCGGGGCACTCTGGAATGAGCAGTTCTTC

D gene: .
V gene: TRBV3-1/TRBV3-2
J gene: TRBJ2-2
clone size: .
CDR3 protein: CASSRSGELFF
CDR3 DNA: TGTGCCAGCAGCCGCTCCGGGGAGCTGTTTTTT

D gene: .
V gene: TRBV30
J gene: TRBJ1-5
clone size: .
CDR3 protein: CAWSKDLNQPQHF
CDR3 DNA: TGTGCCTGGAGTAAAGATTTAAATCAGCCCCAGCATTTT

D gene: TRBD1
V gene: TRBV19
J gene: TRBJ2-7
clone size: .
CDR3 protein: CASSQPGQLFEQYF
CDR3 DNA: TGTGCCAGTAGTCAGCCGGGACAGCTTTTCGAGCAGTACTTC

D gene: .
V gene: TRBV28
J gene: TRBJ1-2
clone size: .
CDR3 protein: CASSLGSAQGYGYTF
CDR3 DNA: TGTGCCAGCAGTTTAGGTTCCGCACAGGGCTATGGCTACACCTTC

D gene: TRBD2
V gene: TRBV4-1
J gene: TRBJ2-1
clone size: .
CDR3 protein: CASCLAGGNNEQFF
CDR3 DNA: TGCGCCAGCTGTCTAGCGGGAGGTAACAATGAGCAGTTCTTC

D gene: .
V gene: TRBV6-1
J gene: TRBJ2-6
clone size: .
CDR3 protein: CASREWGPASGANVLTF
CDR3 DNA: TGTGCCAGCAGAGAATGGGGTCCTGCCTCTGGGGCCAACGTCCTGACTTTC

D gene: .
V gene: TRBV18
J gene: TRBJ1-2
clone size: .
CDR3 protein: CASSPKGDTVNGYTF
CDR3 DNA: TGTGCCAGCTCACCGAAGGGGGACACAGTTAATGGCTACACCTTC

D gene: TRBD1
V gene: TRBV24-1
J gene: TRBJ1-5
clone size: .
CDR3 protein: CATSDRDRGPVPQPQHF
CDR3 DNA: TGTGCCACCAGTGACCGCGACAGGGGCCCCGTACCTCAGCCCCAGCATTTT

D gene: TRBD1
V gene: TRBV11-3
J gene: TRBJ1-2
clone size: few
CDR3 protein: CASSPNRGTALYGYTF
CDR3 DNA: TGTGCCAGCAGCCCTAATAGGGGGACAGCCCTCTATGGCTACACCTTC

D gene: TRBD1
V gene: TRBV19
J gene: TRBJ2-3
clone size: once
CDR3 protein: CASSITGGAGDTQYF
CDR3 DNA: TGTGCCAGTAGTATCACAGGGGGCGCTGGGGATACGCAGTATTTT

D gene: .
V gene: TRBV4-3
J gene: TRBJ2-5
clone size: .
CDR3 protein: CASSQSSGLETQYF
CDR3 DNA: TGCGCCAGCAGCCAATCCTCGGGTTTAGAGACCCAGTACTTC

D gene: .
V gene: TRBV25-1
J gene: TRBJ2-3
clone size: .
CDR3 protein: CASTDGKAQGTDTQYF
CDR3 DNA: TGTGCCAGCACCGACGGGAAGGCACAGGGCACAGATACGCAGTATTTT

D gene: TRBD1
V gene: TRBV20-1
J gene: TRBJ2-5
clone size: .
CDR3 protein: CSATGDETQYF
CDR3 DNA: TGCAGTGCCACAGGGGACGAGACCCAGTACTTC

D gene: .
V gene: TRBV11-2
J gene: TRBJ1-2
clone size: .
CDR3 protein: CASSLTDSGWTAF
CDR3 DNA: TGTGCCAGCAGCTTAACGGACTCCGGGTGGACGGCCTTC

D gene: TRBD2
V gene: TRBV3-1/TRBV3-2
J gene: TRBJ2-1
clone size: .
CDR3 protein: CASSQVGAGNEQFF
CDR3 DNA: TGTGCCAGCAGCCAAGTCGGAGCGGGAAATGAGCAGTTCTTC

D gene: .
V gene: TRBV3-1/TRBV3-2
J gene: TRBJ2-1
clone size: .
CDR3 protein: CASSQGSVHEQFF
CDR3 DNA: TGTGCCAGCAGCCAAGGCTCCGTCCATGAGCAGTTCTTC

D gene: .
V gene: TRBV19
J gene: TRBJ2-3
clone size: .
CDR3 protein: CASSKPGGVRADTQYF
CDR3 DNA: TGTGCCAGTAGTAAACCCGGAGGGGTAAGGGCAGATACGCAGTATTTT

D gene: .
V gene: TRBV5-4
J gene: TRBJ1-4
clone size: .
CDR3 protein: CASSLIGDHEKLFF
CDR3 DNA: TGTGCCAGCAGCTTAATAGGGGACCATGAAAAACTGTTTTTT

D gene: TRBD1
V gene: TRBV2
J gene: TRBJ1-6
clone size: .
CDR3 protein: CASSELPGGDYNSPLHF
CDR3 DNA: TGTGCCAGCAGTGAATTGCCAGGGGGTGACTATAATTCACCCCTCCACTTT

D gene: .
V gene: TRBV11-1
J gene: TRBJ2-1
clone size: .
CDR3 protein: CASSGNPGNEQFF
CDR3 DNA: TGTGCCAGCAGCGGAAACCCGGGCAATGAGCAGTTCTTC

D gene: TRBD1
V gene: TRBV28
J gene: TRBJ1-2
clone size: .
CDR3 protein: CASSWGGQNGYTF
CDR3 DNA: TGTGCCAGCAGTTGGGGGGGACAGAATGGCTACACCTTC

D gene: .
V gene: TRBV5-4
J gene: TRBJ2-5
clone size: .
CDR3 protein: CASSPKESGETQYF
CDR3 DNA: TGTGCCAGCAGCCCAAAAGAGTCGGGGGAGACCCAGTACTTC

D gene: .
V gene: TRBV3-1/TRBV3-2
J gene: TRBJ2-5
clone size: .
CDR3 protein: CASSLGGTETQYF
CDR3 DNA: TGTGCCAGCAGCTTAGGGGGAACGGAGACCCAGTACTTC

D gene: .
V gene: TRBV15
J gene: TRBJ2-2
clone size: few
CDR3 protein: CATSSIMNTGELFF
CDR3 DNA: TGTGCCACCAGCAGTATAATGAACACCGGGGAGCTGTTTTTT

D gene: .
V gene: TRBV7-2
J gene: TRBJ2-3
clone size: .
CDR3 protein: CASSLAPDTQYF
CDR3 DNA: TGTGCCAGCAGCTTAGCTCCAGATACGCAGTATTTT

D gene: TRBD1
V gene: TRBV7-9
J gene: TRBJ2-6
clone size: .
CDR3 protein: CASSFQGAGANVLTF
CDR3 DNA: TGTGCCAGCAGCTTCCAGGGGGCTGGGGCCAACGTCCTGACTTTC

D gene: TRBD2
V gene: TRBV27
J gene: TRBJ2-1
clone size: .
CDR3 protein: CASSLLAGGYEQFF
CDR3 DNA: TGTGCCAGCAGTTTGTTAGCGGGAGGGTATGAGCAGTTCTTC

D gene: TRBD1
V gene: TRBV12-3/TRBV12-4
J gene: TRBJ2-1
clone size: once
CDR3 protein: CASSWDRDDEQFF
CDR3 DNA: TGTGCCAGCAGTTGGGACAGGGACGATGAGCAGTTCTTC